Listed below are T cell receptor beta chains from one sample, sequenced in a study of blood T cells in healthy people across ages. TCRdb processed the 5' RACE reads anew with MiXCR; each CDR3 protein has one entry. The sample yields over a million distinct CDR3 sequences, almost 60% seen once. The specimen was blood. The origin of the receptors is a young man in good health. Each CDR3 is given with its conserved first and last residue. The order of the fields is V gene, J gene, clone size, D gene, CDR3 DNA, CDR3 protein. The D gene is left open where the match is weak. A clone size is listed for some rows: how often the clone was seen (once, few, many), or a class if it is expanded.

v_gene: TRBV7-2; j_gene: TRBJ2-1; abundance: .; d_gene: TRBD2; CDR3nt: TGTGCCAGCCGTAGCGGGGGAGTAGAGGAGCAGTTCTTC; CDR3aa: CASRSGGVEEQFF
v_gene: TRBV10-2; j_gene: TRBJ2-3; abundance: few; d_gene: TRBD1; CDR3nt: TGCGCCAGCAGTGATCAGACAGGGGGAGAAACAGATACGCAGTATTTT; CDR3aa: CASSDQTGGETDTQYF
v_gene: TRBV28; j_gene: TRBJ2-7; abundance: .; d_gene: TRBD2; CDR3nt: TGTGCCAGCAGCACTCTAGCGGGCAAAACCTACGAGCAGTACTTC; CDR3aa: CASSTLAGKTYEQYF
v_gene: TRBV4-1; j_gene: TRBJ2-7; abundance: few; d_gene: TRBD1; CDR3nt: TGCGCCAGCAGCTCGCGACAGGGAATCAACGAGCAGTACTTC; CDR3aa: CASSSRQGINEQYF
v_gene: TRBV2; j_gene: TRBJ1-4; abundance: few; d_gene: .; CDR3nt: TGTGCCAGCAGCGCCCTCCGGGAAAAACTGTTTTTT; CDR3aa: CASSALREKLFF
v_gene: TRBV28; j_gene: TRBJ2-7; abundance: once; d_gene: .; CDR3nt: TGTGCCAGCGGACCCTTTTCGGACAACGAGCAGTACTTC; CDR3aa: CASGPFSDNEQYF
v_gene: TRBV7-8; j_gene: TRBJ2-3; abundance: .; d_gene: .; CDR3nt: TGTGCCAGCAGCTTCCCCGGGCCCGAATGGACAGATACGCAGTATTTT; CDR3aa: CASSFPGPEWTDTQYF
v_gene: TRBV4-1; j_gene: TRBJ2-7; abundance: .; d_gene: .; CDR3nt: TGCGCCAGCAGCCAAGGGGGGTCGGCCACCTACGAGCAGTACTTC; CDR3aa: CASSQGGSATYEQYF
v_gene: TRBV29-1; j_gene: TRBJ2-1; abundance: .; d_gene: TRBD1; CDR3nt: TGCAGCGTTGAAGCCTTCACCCGGGACAGGGCGATCAATGAGCAGTTCTTC; CDR3aa: CSVEAFTRDRAINEQFF
v_gene: TRBV7-8; j_gene: TRBJ1-2; abundance: .; d_gene: .; CDR3nt: TGTGCCAACCTAACAGGGCAGGGCAGCCATGGCTACACCTTC; CDR3aa: CANLTGQGSHGYTF